This entry describes one T cell receptor (beta chain). In the original processing: From reference gene primer amplification, estimates of nucleated cell counts were derived. Here immunoSEQ multiplex PCR was the method, and the copy in TCRdb shows in-frame clones only, minus some. V, J and clone size are taken as reported in that table, and D and trimming were inferred from the DNA itself. The table has around 83,000 clones, approximately 87% seen once. This specimen belongs to a study of blood T cell repertoires in COVID-19. Study summary: Samples taken during acute and convalescent COVID-19 were collected in the United States, Italy and Spain. The cDNA or gDNA used as material had been derived from T cells, B-cell-depleted T cells, or PBMCs.

The germline V gene has CDR1 SGHVS and CDR2 FNYEAQ. This CDR3 has 16 residues. V gave up 0 bases and J gave up 4 bases; unmatched junction bases: 1. The source is a woman in her 70s with acute or convalescent COVID-19. What was sequenced was peripheral blood. V gene TRBV7-6 combines with J gene TRBJ2-1, with TRBD2 matching over 12 bases. The CDR3 spells CASSLAGTSGYNEQFF. The DNA of the CDR3 is TGTGCCAGCAGCTTAGCCGGGACTAGCGGGTACAATGAGCAGTTCTTC.